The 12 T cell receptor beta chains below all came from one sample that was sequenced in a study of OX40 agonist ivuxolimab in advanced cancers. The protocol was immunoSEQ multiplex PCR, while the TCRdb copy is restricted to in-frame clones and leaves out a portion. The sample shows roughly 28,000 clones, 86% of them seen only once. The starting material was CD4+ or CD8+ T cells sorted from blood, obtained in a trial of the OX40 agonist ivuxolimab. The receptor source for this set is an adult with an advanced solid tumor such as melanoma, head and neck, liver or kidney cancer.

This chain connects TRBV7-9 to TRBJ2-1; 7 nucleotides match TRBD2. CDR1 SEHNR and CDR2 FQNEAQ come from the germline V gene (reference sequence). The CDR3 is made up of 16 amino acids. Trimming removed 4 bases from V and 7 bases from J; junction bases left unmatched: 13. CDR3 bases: TGTGCCAGCAGCTCCCGGAGTAGCGGGCCGTATAATGAGCAGTTCTTC. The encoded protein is CASSSRSSGPYNEQFF.

CDR3 region: CASSYLRVGDTGELFF. CDR3 nucleotide sequence: TGTGCCAGCAGTTACCTAAGGGTGGGGGACACCGGGGAGCTGTTTTTT. The V and J genes are TRBV6-6 and TRBJ2-2; D may be TRBD1 or TRBD2 (5 bases each). The ends were cut back, 2 bases at V and 3 bases at J, with 13 bases in the middle. Germline CDR1 and CDR2: MNHNY and SVGAGI (reference sequence). The CDR3 is made up of 16 amino acids.

The CDR3 nucleotides read TGTGCCAGCAGCTCTAGAGGACAGGCTCCCTCTGGAAACACCATATATTTT. Protein product: CASSSRGQAPSGNTIYF. This chain uses TRBV7-9 with TRBJ1-3; 7 nucleotides align to TRBD1. Germline-derived CDR1 and CDR2 are SEHNR and FQNEAQ (reference sequence). V shed 4 bases, J shed 0 bases, and the junction held 9 bases outside the gene matches. This CDR3 has 17 amino acids.

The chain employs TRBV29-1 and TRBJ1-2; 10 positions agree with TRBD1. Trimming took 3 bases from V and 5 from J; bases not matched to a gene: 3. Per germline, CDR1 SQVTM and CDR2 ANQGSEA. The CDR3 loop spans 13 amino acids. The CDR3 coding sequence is TGCAGCGTTGACGGGACAGGGGTTTATGGCTACACCTTC. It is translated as CSVDGTGVYGYTF.

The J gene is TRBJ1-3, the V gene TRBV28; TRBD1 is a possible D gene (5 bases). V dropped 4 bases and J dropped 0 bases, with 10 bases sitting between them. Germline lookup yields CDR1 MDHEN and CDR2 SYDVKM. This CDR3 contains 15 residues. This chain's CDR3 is CASSWDGSSGNTIYF. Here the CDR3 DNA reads TGTGCCAGCAGTTGGGACGGGAGCTCTGGAAACACCATATATTTT.

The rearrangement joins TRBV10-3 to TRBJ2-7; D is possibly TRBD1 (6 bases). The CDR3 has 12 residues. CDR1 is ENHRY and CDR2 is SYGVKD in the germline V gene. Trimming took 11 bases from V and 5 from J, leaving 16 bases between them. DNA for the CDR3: TGTGCCGTACAGGGATCTCTGAACGAGCAGTACTTC. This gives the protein CAVQGSLNEQYF.

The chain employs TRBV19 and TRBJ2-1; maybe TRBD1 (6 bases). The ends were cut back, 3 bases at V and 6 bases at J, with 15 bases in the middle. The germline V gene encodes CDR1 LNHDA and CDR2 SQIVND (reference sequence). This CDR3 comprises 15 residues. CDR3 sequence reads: CASSIWGRVGNEQFF. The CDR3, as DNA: TGTGCCAGTAGTATCTGGGGGCGTGTGGGCAATGAGCAGTTCTTC.

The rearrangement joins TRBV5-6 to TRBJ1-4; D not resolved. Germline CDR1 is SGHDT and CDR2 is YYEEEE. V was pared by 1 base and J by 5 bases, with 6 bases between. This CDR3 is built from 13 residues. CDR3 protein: CASSLWRNEKLFF. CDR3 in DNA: TGTGCCAGCAGCTTGTGGCGGAATGAAAAACTGTTTTTT. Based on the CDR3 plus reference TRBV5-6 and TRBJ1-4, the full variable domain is DAGVTQSPTHLIKTRGQQVTLRCSPKSGHDTVSWYQQALGQGPQFIFQYYEEEERQRGNFPDRFSGHQFPNYSSELNVNALLLGDSALYLCASSLWRNEKLFFGSGTQLSVL.

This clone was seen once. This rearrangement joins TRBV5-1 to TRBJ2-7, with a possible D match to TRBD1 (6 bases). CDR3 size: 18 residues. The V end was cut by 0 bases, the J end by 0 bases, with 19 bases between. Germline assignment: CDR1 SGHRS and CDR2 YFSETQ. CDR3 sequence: CASSLGPSDRSISYEQYF. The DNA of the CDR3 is TGCGCCAGCAGCTTGGGCCCCTCTGACAGGTCAATCTCCTACGAGCAGTACTTC.

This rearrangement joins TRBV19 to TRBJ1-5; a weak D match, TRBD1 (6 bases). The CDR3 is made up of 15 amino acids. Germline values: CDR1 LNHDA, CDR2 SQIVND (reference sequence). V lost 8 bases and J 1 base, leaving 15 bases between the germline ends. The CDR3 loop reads CASLTGFESNQPQHF. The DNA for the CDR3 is TGTGCCAGTCTAACAGGGTTCGAGAGCAATCAGCCCCAGCATTTT.

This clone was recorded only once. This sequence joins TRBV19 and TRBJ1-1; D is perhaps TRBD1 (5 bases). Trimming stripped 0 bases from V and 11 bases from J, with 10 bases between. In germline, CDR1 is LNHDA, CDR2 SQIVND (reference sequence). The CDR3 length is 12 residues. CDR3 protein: CASSIDRRAAFF. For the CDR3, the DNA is TGTGCCAGTAGTATAGATCGCAGGGCGGCTTTCTTT.

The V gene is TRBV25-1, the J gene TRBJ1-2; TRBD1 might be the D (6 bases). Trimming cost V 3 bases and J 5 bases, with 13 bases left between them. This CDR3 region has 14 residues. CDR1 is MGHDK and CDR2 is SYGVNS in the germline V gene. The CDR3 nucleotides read TGTGCCAGCAGTGACTTGGGGGCGGGATATGGCTACACCTTC. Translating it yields CASSDLGAGYGYTF.